This section outlines one TCR beta chain sequence together with its context. This sample is part of a study of blood T cell repertoires in COVID-19. Some clones are missing from TCRdb's copy, which holds only in-frame ones; the method was immunoSEQ multiplex PCR. The table records about 210,000 clones, around 80% of them present only once. The ends lost 7 bases at V and 7 bases at J; junction bases unmatched: 20. CDR1 is LNHDA and CDR2 is SQIVND in the germline V gene (reference sequence). The CDR3 sequence is 18 residues long. This TCR came from a woman older than 75 with COVID-19, enrolled during active disease. The sequencing input was peripheral blood. The chain links TRBV19 to TRBJ1-5; TRBD1 matches at 9 bases. CDR3 sequence reads: CASTSLPPGTGFGQPQHF. CDR3 sequence (DNA): TGTGCCAGTACCAGCCTCCCCCCCGGGACAGGGTTCGGCCAGCCCCAGCATTTT.